Presented here are 29 T cell receptor beta chains from one specimen sequenced in a study of blood T cell repertoires in COVID-19. Sequencing was performed with immunoSEQ multiplex PCR; in TCRdb, only in-frame clones are kept and a portion is missing. The sample includes approximately 340,000 clones, 90% to 95% of them seen just once. Material: PBMCs or T cells enriched from blood (not recorded which). These receptors were obtained from a woman aged 40 to 50 who had been exposed to COVID-19.

The rearrangement joins TRBV18 to TRBJ2-1, with TRBD2 matching 9 bases. CDR3 length: 16 amino acids. Germline lookup yields CDR1 KGHSH and CDR2 LQKENI. V shed 2 bases and J 12 bases; nucleotides not matched to a gene: 14. The DNA of the CDR3 is TGTGCCAGCTCACCAGGTTACGAGCGGGGGGCTAGTCGGCAGTTCTTC. Its protein product is CASSPGYERGASRQFF.

This rearrangement joins TRBV27 to TRBJ1-6; D perhaps matches TRBD1 (6 bases). V was trimmed by 4 bases and J by 3 bases, leaving 16 bases between them. The CDR3 extends over 17 amino acids. CDR1 and CDR2 (germline): MNHEY, SMNVEV (reference sequence). The CDR3 sequence: CASSSSQDSVYNSPLHF. CDR3 nucleotides: TGTGCCAGCAGTTCGAGTCAGGACAGCGTCTATAATTCACCCCTCCACTTT.

The rearrangement joins TRBV19 to TRBJ1-2, with TRBD1 as a possible D gene (5 bases). Germline V CDR1 and CDR2: LNHDA, SQIVND (reference sequence). Between the trimmed V and J ends, which lost 4 bases and 6 bases, there was a span of 15 bases. There are 14 residues in the CDR3. The CDR3 loop is CASSSSPGLHGYTF. The CDR3 DNA reads TGTGCCAGTAGTAGCTCCCCGGGACTGCATGGCTACACCTTC.

This rearrangement joins TRBV24-1 to TRBJ1-5, with D maybe TRBD1 (6 bases). V was trimmed by 6 bases and J by 1 base, leaving 12 bases between them. This CDR3 region has 15 residues. The germline CDR1 and CDR2 sequences are KGHDR and SFDVKD. The CDR3 reads CATSTGFPSNQPQHF. Written as DNA, the CDR3 is TGTGCCACCAGTACAGGGTTCCCGAGCAATCAGCCCCAGCATTTT.

With respect to this clone: Relative to the germline gene, one junction end is altered; a read error may explain this. The genes are TRBV7-7 and TRBJ2-1, with D tentatively TRBD1 (5 bases). CDR1 is SSHAT, CDR2 FNYEAQ, per germline (reference sequence). The CDR3 sequence is 14 residues long. As DNA, the CDR3 is TGTGCTAGCAGTCCGACCAGGGTATACAATGAGCAGTTCTTC. Translating gives CASSPTRVYNEQFF.

The chain combines TRBV5-3 with TRBJ1-5, with a tentative D call TRBD1 (5 bases). TRBV5-3 is designated an ORF whose function remains uncertain. CDR3 length equals 16 residues. V was clipped by 0 bases and J by 0 bases, with 10 bases between them. The CDR3 loop is CARSLVGEDSNQPQHF. The CDR3 coding sequence is TGTGCCAGAAGCTTGGTAGGGGAGGATAGCAATCAGCCCCAGCATTTT.

This rearrangement joins TRBV2 to TRBJ1-2; D gene ambiguous. Trimming took off 1 base at V and 2 bases at J, with 8 bases between the two ends. CDR1 is SNHLY and CDR2 is FYNNEI in the germline V gene. This CDR3 comprises 14 residues. CDR3: CASSEGWANYGYTF. The CDR3 DNA reads TGTGCCAGCAGTGAAGGGTGGGCCAACTATGGCTACACCTTC.

The rearrangement uses TRBV12-5 and TRBJ2-3, with TRBD1 matching 7 bases. CDR1 and CDR2 (germline): LGHNT, FRNRAP. V lost 6 bases, J lost 1 base, and 10 bases stayed unmatched. CDR3 length equals 16 residues. The CDR3: CASGPERGLGTDTQYF. Here the CDR3 DNA reads TGTGCTAGTGGCCCCGAGAGGGGGCTTGGCACAGATACGCAGTATTTT.

The count of this clone is one. Here the CDR3 reads CASSQDLAGRHNEQFF. In DNA, the CDR3 is TGCGCCAGCAGCCAAGATCTGGCGGGAAGGCACAATGAGCAGTTCTTC. The rearrangement joins TRBV4-1 to TRBJ2-1; possibly TRBD2 for D (6 bases). The CDR3 covers 16 residues. Trimming left V 0 bases short and J 5 bases short, with 14 bases between. Looked up from germline, CDR1 is MGHRA and CDR2 is YSYEKL.

The chain carries TRBV2 and TRBJ2-3, with no clear D. The CDR3 covers 13 residues. Trimming pared 5 bases from V and 2 bases from J, leaving 8 bases between. CDR1 SNHLY and CDR2 FYNNEI come from the germline V gene. The CDR3 is CASSTIYTDTQYF. The CDR3 coding sequence is TGTGCCAGCAGTACTATCTACACAGATACGCAGTATTTT.

The genes are TRBV7-8 and TRBJ2-5, with 7 bases that match TRBD1. V shed 6 bases, J shed 4 bases, and the junction held 8 bases outside the gene matches. The CDR3 has 14 amino acids. Germline CDR1 is SGHVS and CDR2 is FQNEAQ. The CDR3 DNA follows: TGTGCCAGCAGTGACAGGGTCTCTGGAGAGACCCAGTACTTC. Encoded protein: CASSDRVSGETQYF.

The chain recombines TRBV2 with TRBJ1-2, with D perhaps TRBD1 (5 bases). This CDR3 contains 16 residues. CDR1 and CDR2 from the germline V gene are SNHLY and FYNNEI. V was cut by 6 bases and J by 8 bases, with 25 bases left in between. CDR3 bases: TGTGCCAGCAGCGTGGACGGGTTCTTCGGGGGGAGGGGCTACACCTTC. It encodes CASSVDGFFGGRGYTF.

The chain uses TRBV6-9 and TRBJ1-1; D not certain. This CDR3 has 18 residues. Trimming stripped 3 bases from V and 4 bases from J, with 24 bases between. The germline CDR1 and CDR2 sequences are MNHGY and SVAAGI. CDR3 bases: TGTGCCAGCAGTTACGGCACTCCTCGGGGTATGGGGTCCACTGAAGCTTTCTTT. It encodes CASSYGTPRGMGSTEAFF.

The chain recombines TRBV6-4 with TRBJ1-2, with TRBD1 as a possible D gene (5 bases). CDR1 and CDR2 (germline): MRHNA, SNTAGT. CDR3 size: 14 residues. V gave up 6 bases and J gave up 8 bases, with 19 bases separating them. CDR3 DNA sequence: TGTGCCAGCAGCGCGGGGGAAGACGGAAGAGGCTACACCTTC. Protein: CASSAGEDGRGYTF.

This sequence joins TRBV29-1 and TRBJ1-3; D ambiguous. V was pared by 4 bases and J by 0 bases, with 10 bases between. The CDR3 length is 14 residues. Germline CDR1 and CDR2: SQVTM and ANQGSEA. The DNA of the CDR3 is TGCAGCGTTGTAGGAGTAAACTCTGGAAACACCATATATTTT. This translates into CSVVGVNSGNTIYF.

The rearrangement uses TRBV5-5 and TRBJ2-7, with D tentatively TRBD2 (6 bases). Germline CDR1 reads SGHKS; CDR2 reads YYEKEE (reference sequence). CDR3 length equals 13 residues. V was clipped by 0 bases and J by 7 bases, with 11 bases between them. The CDR3 loop reads CASSLGRAGEQYF. Here the CDR3 DNA reads TGTGCCAGCAGCTTGGGAAGGGCGGGGGAGCAGTACTTC.

The V and J genes are TRBV2 and TRBJ1-4; D gene ambiguous. This CDR3 is 13 amino acids long. From germline, CDR1 is SNHLY and CDR2 FYNNEI. Trimming removed 9 bases at V and 2 bases at J, with 10 bases between. For the CDR3, the DNA is TGTGCCAGTTCCGGGTCTACTAATGAAAAACTGTTTTTT. It specifies CASSGSTNEKLFF.

V usage is TRBV3-1 (or the pseudogene TRBV3-2) and J usage is TRBJ2-7, with D perhaps TRBD1 (5 bases). Germline CDR1 and CDR2: LGHDT and YNNKEL (reference sequence). Trimming left V 4 bases short and J 1 base short, with 14 bases between. The CDR3 spans 15 residues. The CDR3 bases are TGTGCCAGCAGCCCGAGACAGCCTTTATCCTACGAGCAGTACTTC. Protein: CASSPRQPLSYEQYF.

This rearrangement joins TRBV5-1 to TRBJ2-2, with a possible D match to TRBD2 (6 bases). With 0 bases removed from V and 1 base from J, the gap between germline ends came to 7 bases. Germline CDR1 and CDR2: SGHRS and YFSETQ. The CDR3 is 15 amino acids. The CDR3 reads CASSLGDLNTGELFF. CDR3 in DNA: TGCGCCAGCAGCTTGGGGGACTTGAACACCGGGGAGCTGTTTTTT.

The chain is built from TRBV19 and TRBJ1-1; D remains unclear. V was cut by 4 bases and J by 0 bases, with 12 bases left in between. Germline loops: CDR1 LNHDA, CDR2 SQIVND (reference sequence). The CDR3 covers 15 residues. The CDR3 sequence: CASSKERHMNTEAFF. The CDR3 nucleotides are TGTGCCAGTAGTAAAGAGCGGCATATGAACACTGAAGCTTTCTTT.

The chain has TRBV11-3 and TRBJ2-4; TRBD1 matches 7 bases. This CDR3 region has 16 residues. From germline, CDR1 is SGHNT and CDR2 YENEEA. V lost 5 bases and J lost 1; bases outside the gene matches: 8. This CDR3 reads CASSPGEQGAKNIQYF. CDR3 in DNA: TGTGCCAGCAGCCCAGGGGAACAGGGGGCCAAAAACATTCAGTACTTC.

This chain uses TRBV11-3 with TRBJ1-1; D unresolved. Trimming shortened V by 5 bases and J by 4 bases, and 8 bases separated the two germline ends. The germline CDR1 and CDR2 sequences are SGHNT and YENEEA. The CDR3 consists of 12 residues. DNA for the CDR3: TGTGCCAGCAGCCGAGATGGCACTGAAGCTTTCTTT. It encodes CASSRDGTEAFF.

V gene TRBV4-3 combines with J gene TRBJ1-5; 10 positions agree with TRBD1. V shed 5 bases, J shed 7 bases, and the junction held 5 bases outside the gene matches. The CDR3 is 14 residues long. Germline V gene data show CDR1 as LGHNA and CDR2 as YSLEER. The CDR3 sequence is CASSSGTGAQPQHF. CDR3 sequence (DNA): TGCGCCAGCAGCTCCGGGACAGGGGCCCAGCCCCAGCATTTT.

The rearrangement links TRBV2 to TRBJ1-5, with 9 positions matching TRBD1. The CDR3 has 16 residues. The V gene's germline CDR1 is SNHLY and CDR2 FYNNEI. The V and J ends lost 6 bases and 1 base, in that order; junction bases with no gene match: 7. Here the CDR3 DNA reads TGTGCCAGCAGCGATTGGGACAGGGTAAGCAATCAGCCCCAGCATTTT. Residues: CASSDWDRVSNQPQHF. The variable domain in full, with the rest retrieved from reference TRBV2 and TRBJ1-5, is EPEVTQTPSHQVTQMGQEVILRCVPISNHLYFYWYRQILGQKVEFLVSFYNNEISEKSEIFDDQFSVERPDGSNFTLKIRSTKLEDSAMYFCASSDWDRVSNQPQHFGDGTRLSIL.

The V and J genes are TRBV9 and TRBJ1-6, with a weak D call TRBD1 (5 bases). Trimming stripped 4 bases from V and 10 bases from J, with 15 bases between. The CDR3 runs 14 residues. Germline lookup yields CDR1 SGDLS and CDR2 YYNGEE. The CDR3 DNA sequence: TGTGCCAGCAGCAAAACAGTTTCAGGGTCACCCCTCCACTTT. Its translation: CASSKTVSGSPLHF.

In its sample, this clone was seen once. The V gene is TRBV27, the J gene TRBJ2-2; 8 bases match TRBD2. V shed 4 bases and J 4 bases; nucleotides not matched to a gene: 5. In germline, CDR1 is MNHEY, CDR2 SMNVEV (reference sequence). There are 15 residues in the CDR3. As DNA, the CDR3 is TGTGCCAGCAGTTCCCCGGGGGGGCGCACCGGGGAGCTGTTTTTT. Protein: CASSSPGGRTGELFF.

The V call is TRBV27, the J call TRBJ1-5, with a possible D match to TRBD1 (6 bases). This CDR3 is 13 amino acids long. In germline, CDR1 is MNHEY, CDR2 SMNVEV (reference sequence). The V end was cut by 2 bases, the J end by 4 bases, with 6 bases between. DNA for the CDR3: TGTGCCAGCAGTTTAACAGGGAATCAGCCCCAGCATTTT. This encodes CASSLTGNQPQHF.

The rearrangement uses TRBV9 and TRBJ2-5; no clear D gene. This CDR3 has 16 amino acids. Germline-derived CDR1 and CDR2 are SGDLS and YYNGEE. V lost 6 bases to trimming and J lost 0 bases, with 18 bases between them. For the CDR3, the DNA is TGTGCCAGCACCGAAGGAGCTAACCGGTACCAAGAGACCCAGTACTTC. Its protein product is CASTEGANRYQETQYF.

V gene TRBV25-1 combines with J gene TRBJ1-1; D may be TRBD1 (6 bases). Germline V gene lookup returns CDR1 MGHDK and CDR2 SYGVNS. Between the trimmed V and J ends, which lost 4 bases and 7 bases, there was a span of 10 bases. This CDR3 region has 12 residues. The DNA for the CDR3 is TGTGCCAGCAGTGGGGGCAGGGGTGAAGCTTTCTTT. This sequence encodes CASSGGRGEAFF.